This passage covers 15 T cell receptor beta chains from one sample sequenced in a study of blood T cell repertoires in COVID-19. Profiled with immunoSEQ multiplex PCR; TCRdb holds only in-frame clones, not every one. The sample includes about 270,000 clones, over 75% of them seen just once. The specimen was peripheral blood. The receptor set was obtained from a woman aged 70-85 years with acute or convalescent COVID-19.

The chain employs TRBV6-6 and TRBJ2-7; 7 bases are shared with TRBD1. Germline CDR1 MNHNY, CDR2 SVGAGI (reference sequence). There are 12 residues in the CDR3. Germline trimming cut 8 bases from V and 3 bases from J; bases unmatched to any gene: 4. The CDR3, as DNA: TGTGCCAGCTCGGGACAGAACTACGAGCAGTACTTC. Translation gives CASSGQNYEQYF.

V gene TRBV5-1 combines with J gene TRBJ1-4; 9 bases align to TRBD1. This CDR3 is built from 15 residues. V gave up 4 bases and J gave up 5 bases; unmatched junction bases: 6. Per the germline V gene, CDR1 is SGHRS and CDR2 is YFSETQ. The CDR3 spells CASSLGDRANEKLFF. The CDR3 bases are TGCGCCAGCAGCCTCGGGGACAGGGCGAATGAAAAACTGTTTTTT.

The chain is built from TRBV5-1 and TRBJ2-3, with 7 bases fitting TRBD1. The V segment lost 3 bases and the J segment 3 bases; nucleotides outside the gene matches: 13. This CDR3 region has 17 residues. Germline V gene data show CDR1 as SGHRS and CDR2 as YFSETQ. DNA of the CDR3: TGCGCCAGCAGCTCAACGACAGGGCAGAGCCCGACAGATACGCAGTATTTT. It codes for CASSSTTGQSPTDTQYF.

This clone was seen a few times. The J gene is TRBJ1-5, the V gene TRBV10-2; tentatively, D is TRBD1 (6 bases). Germline CDR1 reads WSHSY; CDR2 reads SAAADI. V lost 0 bases, J lost 5 bases, and 17 bases lay in between. The CDR3 has 17 residues. The CDR3 spells CASSESRVGGAYQPQHF. The CDR3 DNA sequence: TGCGCCAGCAGTGAGTCGAGGGTCGGGGGGGCGTATCAGCCCCAGCATTTT.

The chain links TRBV6-5 to TRBJ1-2, with 9 bases that match TRBD1. The V gene end was trimmed by 7 bases and the J gene end by 4 bases; junction bases not matched to a gene: 7. Germline V lookup: CDR1 MNHEY, CDR2 SVGAGI. The CDR3 is made up of 14 amino acids. CDR3 nucleotides: TGTGCCAGCAAGGGGCGGGACAGGGCCTATGGCTACACCTTC. Protein: CASKGRDRAYGYTF.

As concerns this clone: This sample includes further DNA sequences coding for the same CDR3. The V gene is TRBV6-5, the J gene TRBJ1-2; D unclear. This CDR3 comprises 12 residues. V was shortened by 6 bases and J by 1 base, with 6 bases between the two germline ends. Germline lookup yields CDR1 MNHEY and CDR2 SVGAGI. Here the CDR3 reads CASSRGNYGYTF. The CDR3 DNA is TGTGCCAGCAGCCGGGGTAACTATGGCTACACCTTC.

V gene TRBV11-2 combines with J gene TRBJ2-5; 8 bases are shared with TRBD1. The trim removed 4 bases at V and 2 bases at J, leaving 6 bases unmatched. Germline-derived CDR1 and CDR2 are SGHAT and FQNNGV. The CDR3 totals 15 residues. The CDR3 protein is CASSSGQGIQETQYF. The CDR3 DNA sequence: TGTGCCAGCAGCTCCGGACAGGGAATACAAGAGACCCAGTACTTC.

The genes are TRBV21-1 and TRBJ2-7; TRBD1 reflects the table's D call only, with no check against the DNA. TRBV21-1 is designated a pseudogene. The CDR3 is made up of 13 amino acids. In DNA form, the CDR3 reads TGTGCCAGCAGGGGAACCCAGGGCTCCGAGCAGTACTTC. It specifies CASRGTQGSEQYF.

J is TRBJ2-5 and V is TRBV18, with D perhaps TRBD1 (5 bases). With 4 bases removed from V and 4 bases from J, the gap between germline ends came to 10 bases. The CDR3 length is 13 residues. Germline V gene sequence: CDR1 KGHSH, CDR2 LQKENI. This CDR3 reads CASSLGQGETQYF. DNA for the CDR3: TGTGCCAGCTCACTAGGCCAGGGAGAGACCCAGTACTTC.

The chain's CDR3 is CASSLGQGNNEQFF. The CDR3 DNA is TGTGCCAGCAGCTTGGGACAGGGGAACAATGAGCAGTTCTTC. V is TRBV5-4 and J is TRBJ2-1; 8 bases fit TRBD1. The CDR3 runs 14 residues. Germline trimming cut 0 bases from V and 5 bases from J; bases unmatched to any gene: 1. Germline V gene lookup returns CDR1 SGHNT and CDR2 YYREEE (reference sequence).

The chain carries TRBV5-1 and TRBJ2-3; 7 positions match TRBD1. The V gene end was trimmed by 0 bases and the J gene end by 1 base; junction bases not matched to a gene: 5. The CDR3 consists of 16 residues. Germline values: CDR1 SGHRS, CDR2 YFSETQ. The CDR3 coding sequence is TGCGCCAGCAGCTTGGGTGCCCAGGGGGGCACAGATACGCAGTATTTT. Amino acid sequence: CASSLGAQGGTDTQYF.

This clone appeared a single time. The gene calls are TRBV28 and TRBJ2-7, with D perhaps matching TRBD1 (5 bases). Trimming stripped 3 bases from V and 4 bases from J, with 10 bases between. Germline V gene sequence: CDR1 MDHEN, CDR2 SYDVKM. The CDR3 runs 13 residues. The CDR3 region has the DNA TGTGCCAGCAGTTTTAACAGGAATTACGAGCAGTACTTC. Its protein product is CASSFNRNYEQYF.

The J gene is TRBJ2-3, the V gene TRBV9, with D uncertain. Per the germline V gene, CDR1 is SGDLS and CDR2 is YYNGEE. The ends were cut back, 0 bases at V and 2 bases at J, with 10 bases in the middle. This CDR3 is 15 amino acids long. This CDR3 reads CASSVGSLSTDTQYF. Here the CDR3 DNA reads TGTGCCAGCAGCGTAGGTTCCCTGTCCACAGATACGCAGTATTTT.

This clone was seen a single time. The gene calls are TRBV10-3 and TRBJ1-6; the match to TRBD1 covers 8 bases. This CDR3 spans 16 amino acids. Germline V CDR1 and CDR2: ENHRY, SYGVKD. The V and J ends lost 10 bases and 6 bases, in that order; junction bases with no gene match: 14. CDR3 sequence reads: CATFGVVQGANSPLHF. CDR3 in DNA: TGTGCCACCTTTGGGGTGGTCCAGGGGGCTAATTCACCCCTCCACTTT.

The chain carries TRBV7-9 and TRBJ2-5; tentative D call: TRBD2 (6 bases). V lost 6 bases and J 5 bases, leaving 13 bases between the germline ends. Germline CDR1 and CDR2: SEHNR and FQNEAQ (reference sequence). The CDR3 is 13 amino acids. The CDR3 DNA follows: TGTGCCAGCAGGGGAGGTAGCTGGGAGACCCAGTACTTC. Its translation is CASRGGSWETQYF.